One sample yielded the 4 T cell receptor beta chains listed below, sequenced in a study of blood T cell repertoires in COVID-19. The assay was immunoSEQ multiplex PCR, and TCRdb's table has in-frame clones only and misses some. The top ten hold just over 2.5% of the sample, which has a few hundred thousand clones, about 91% seen once. Sequenced input: peripheral blood. The receptors were sampled from a young adult with COVID-19, enrolled during active disease.

This clone showed up just a few times. The chain uses TRBV7-9 and TRBJ2-1; 7 bases are shared with TRBD2. Germline values: CDR1 SEHNR, CDR2 FQNEAQ (reference sequence). With 4 bases clipped from V and 4 bases from J, the junction kept 13 bases outside the gene matches. The CDR3 is made up of 17 amino acids. CDR3 loop: CASSSGVIAGTYNEQFF. The CDR3 DNA sequence: TGTGCCAGCAGCTCAGGAGTAATAGCGGGCACGTACAATGAGCAGTTCTTC.

CDR3 in DNA: TGTGCCAGCAGCTTAGGGGCGGTGGGACAGGGGGTTTTGGACTATGGCTACACCTTC. Amino acid sequence: CASSLGAVGQGVLDYGYTF. V is TRBV7-9 and J is TRBJ1-2; TRBD1 aligns across 11 bases. CDR1 is SEHNR and CDR2 is FQNEAQ in the germline V gene (reference sequence). This CDR3 is built from 19 residues. Trimming took 1 base from V and 3 from J; bases not matched to a gene: 13.

This clone was detected a few times. This specimen includes other DNA sequences encoding the same CDR3. The chain links TRBV5-1 to TRBJ1-2; D unresolved. The germline V gene encodes CDR1 SGHRS and CDR2 YFSETQ. The V end lost 0 bases, the J end lost 4 bases, and 4 bases lay between the germline ends. The CDR3 totals 12 residues. CDR3 amino acids: CASSLDSYGYTF. The CDR3 nucleotides are TGCGCCAGCAGCTTGGACTCCTATGGCTACACCTTC.

The chain has TRBV7-9 and TRBJ2-7; 10 nucleotides agree with TRBD2. V lost 0 bases to trimming and J lost 4 bases; unmatched junction nucleotides: 9. CDR1 SEHNR and CDR2 FQNEAQ come from the germline V gene (reference sequence). The CDR3 extends over 17 amino acids. CDR3 DNA sequence: TGTGCCAGCAGCTTAGCTACGGCTAGCGGGAGCCCTTACGAGCAGTACTTC. Amino acids: CASSLATASGSPYEQYF.